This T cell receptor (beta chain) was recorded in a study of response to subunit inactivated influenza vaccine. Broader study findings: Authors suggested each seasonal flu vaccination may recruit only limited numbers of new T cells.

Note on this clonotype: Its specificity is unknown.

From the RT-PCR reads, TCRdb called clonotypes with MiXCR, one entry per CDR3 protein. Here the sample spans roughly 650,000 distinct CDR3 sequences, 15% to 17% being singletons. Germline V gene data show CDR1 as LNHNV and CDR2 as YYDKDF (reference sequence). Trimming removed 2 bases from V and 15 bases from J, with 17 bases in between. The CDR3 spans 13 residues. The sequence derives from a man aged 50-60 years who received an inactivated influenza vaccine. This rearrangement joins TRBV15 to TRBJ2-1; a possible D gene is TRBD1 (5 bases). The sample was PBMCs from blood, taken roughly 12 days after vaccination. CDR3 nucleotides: TGTGCCACCAGCAGATCCGGACAATTAGGCCCGTTCTTC. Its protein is CATSRSGQLGPFF.